This T cell receptor (beta chain) comes out of a study of molecular identifiers for immune sequencing clone quantification. CDR1 and CDR2 from the germline V gene are SGHAT and FQNNGV. The CDR3 spans 14 residues. V was clipped by 1 base and J by 4 bases, with 10 bases between them. TCRdb independently ran MiXCR on the PCR reads; one entry per CDR3 protein. The table records about 510,000 distinct CDR3 sequences, about 25% of them present only once. The genes are TRBV11-2 and TRBJ1-1, with D perhaps TRBD1 (5 bases). This receptor was identified in a human donor in good health. Some libraries in this study had Jurkat cell RNA spiked in. Sequencing used naive CD8+ T cells from blood, with Jurkat cell RNA spiked in. Subset given: FACS-sorted CD8+CD4-CCR7+CD45RA+ naive T cells. The DNA for the CDR3 is TGTGCCAGCAGCTTAGGGGGACGGGGCACTGAAGCTTTCTTT. Its translation is CASSLGGRGTEAFF.